The sequence of this TCR beta chain was determined in a study of blood T cell repertoires in COVID-19. Whole-study context: Acute and convalescent COVID-19 samples came from the United States, Italy and Spain. PBMCs, B-cell-depleted T cells, or T cells provided the cDNA or gDNA that made up the material.

Clones were sequenced by immunoSEQ multiplex PCR, and TCRdb holds only the in-frame ones, with some missing. The sample carries tens of thousands of clones, 65% to 90% recorded once. The TCR was taken from a man at least 80 years old with acute or convalescent COVID-19. The sequencing sample was made of peripheral blood.

CDR3 sequence (DNA): TGCGCCAGCAGCTTGGCCCCTCAGGGCTCTGGAAACACCATATATTTT. It specifies CASSLAPQGSGNTIYF. The chain couples TRBV5-1 to TRBJ1-3; tentatively, D is TRBD1 (5 bases). V was clipped by 0 bases and J by 0 bases, with 10 bases between them. The CDR3 covers 16 residues. Germline CDR1 and CDR2: SGHRS and YFSETQ.